Reported below is one T cell receptor beta chain. Its target is unknown. This may arise from a read error, as a much more abundant clone is one base away. These data come from a study of T cell repertoires in aging, cancer and after chemotherapy. The study, taken as a whole, reports: Age-matched healthy donors had significantly more diverse, less clonal blood TCR repertoires than untreated cancer patients. No conclusions about immunological memory after chemotherapy can be drawn from the repertoire data. Loss of evenness, beyond lost richness, contributed to age-related TCR diversity decline in cancer patients.

Germline V lookup: CDR1 MNHEY, CDR2 SVGEGT. This CDR3 comprises 13 residues. The V and J ends lost 6 bases and 8 bases respectively, with 16 bases between them. Peripheral blood genomic DNA, not sorted cells or RNA, was the template. Rearranged V-D-J TRB sequences were amplified with a mixed TRB-A/B primer pool. One entry per CDR3 protein results from TCRdb running MiXCR on the multiplex PCR reads. The sample has fewer than 2,000 distinct CDR3 sequences, around 21% seen once. Sequencing used blood. The TCR comes from a human donor with a solid tumor. The chain is built from TRBV6-2 or TRBV6-3 and TRBJ1-2, with D maybe TRBD1 (5 bases). CDR3 nucleotide sequence: TGTGCCAGCAGGCTCCTCGGGGCGGCCGGCTACACCTTC. It encodes CASRLLGAAGYTF.